This TCR beta chain was retrieved from a study of early T cells in non-severe SARS-CoV-2 infection. The wider study: Bulk RNA from unsorted whole blood was sequenced; chains were unpaired.

Individual cDNA molecules were tagged with unique molecular identifiers, the study reported. TCRdb redid the calling of the 5' RACE reads with MiXCR, one entry per CDR3 protein. The table includes 40,000 to 55,000 distinct CDR3 sequences, about 13% detected once. The V and J ends lost 5 bases and 5 bases respectively, with 16 bases between them. CDR1 and CDR2 (germline): PRHDT, FYEKMQ (reference sequence). CDR3 length equals 15 residues. Notes on the study in general: In VDJdb matching, anti-spike CD8 responses were favored while private and CD4 specificities went missing.

This clonotype came up many times. Its target is not known. The sample comprised whole blood. The V call is TRBV13, the J call TRBJ2-1, with D perhaps matching TRBD1 or TRBD2 (6 bases each). The receptor comes from an adult who was a healthcare worker with PCR-confirmed SARS-CoV-2 infection or an uninfected control (not recorded which). CDR3 amino acids: CASSPRPGGNNEQFF. CDR3 nucleotides: TGTGCCAGCAGCCCAAGACCCGGGGGCAACAATGAGCAGTTCTTC. Full variable domain (outside the CDR3, taken from reference TRBV13 and TRBJ2-1): AAGVIQSPRHLIKEKRETATLKCYPIPRHDTVYWYQQGPGQDPQFLISFYEKMQSDKGSIPDRFSAQQFSDYHSELNMSSLELGDSALYFCASSPRPGGNNEQFFGPGTRLTVL.